This TCR beta chain was identified during a study of T cell responses to AZD1222 COVID-19 vaccine. As regards this clone: The antigen remains undetermined.

Whole-study results and caveats: Seropositive at baseline were only 5 or 6 AZD1222 recipients. Within unmutated variant regions lay the reported targets of nearly half of spike-specific TCRs.

Libraries were prepared by immunoSEQ multiplex PCR; TCRdb keeps only in-frame clonotypes and omits some of them. The sample has roughly 150,000 clones, approximately 91% seen once. The sample here was peripheral blood, taken 28 days after the second AZD1222 dose. The TCR sequence derives from an adult who received the AZD1222 COVID-19 vaccine.

The CDR3 reads CSVGKSPSYEQYF. CDR3 sequence (DNA): TGCAGCGTTGGAAAGAGCCCATCCTACGAGCAGTACTTC. This rearrangement joins TRBV29-1 to TRBJ2-7; D unresolved. Between the trimmed V and J ends, which lost 4 bases and 1 base, there was a span of 11 bases. Germline V gives CDR1 SQVTM, CDR2 ANQGSEA. CDR3 length: 13 amino acids.